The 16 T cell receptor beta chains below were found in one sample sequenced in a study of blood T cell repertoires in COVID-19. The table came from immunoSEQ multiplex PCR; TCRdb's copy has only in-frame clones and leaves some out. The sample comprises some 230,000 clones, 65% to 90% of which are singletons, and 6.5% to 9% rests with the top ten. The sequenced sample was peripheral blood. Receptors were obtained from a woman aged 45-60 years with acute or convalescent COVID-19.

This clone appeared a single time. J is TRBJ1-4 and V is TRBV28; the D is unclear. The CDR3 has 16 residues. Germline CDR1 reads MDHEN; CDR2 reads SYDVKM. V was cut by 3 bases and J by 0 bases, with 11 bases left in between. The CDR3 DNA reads TGTGCCAGCAGTTTGGGAGTCGGGTCAACTAATGAAAAACTGTTTTTT. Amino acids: CASSLGVGSTNEKLFF. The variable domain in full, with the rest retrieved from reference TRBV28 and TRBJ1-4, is DVKVTQSSRYLVKRTGEKVFLECVQDMDHENMFWYRQDPGLGLRLIYFSYDVKMKEKGDIPEGYSVSREKKERFSLILESASTNQTSMYLCASSLGVGSTNEKLFFGSGTQLSVL.

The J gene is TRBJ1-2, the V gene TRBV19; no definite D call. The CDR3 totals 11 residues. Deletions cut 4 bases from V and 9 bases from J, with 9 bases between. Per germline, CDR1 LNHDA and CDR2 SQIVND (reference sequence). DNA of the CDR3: TGTGCCAGTAGTAACCTACTTCGCTACACCTTC. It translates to CASSNLLRYTF.

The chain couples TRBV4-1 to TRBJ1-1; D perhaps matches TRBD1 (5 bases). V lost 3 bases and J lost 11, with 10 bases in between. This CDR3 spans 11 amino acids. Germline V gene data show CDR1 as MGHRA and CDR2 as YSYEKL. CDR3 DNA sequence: TGCGCCAGCAGCCAGCGGGGGGACGCTTTCTTT. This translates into CASSQRGDAFF.

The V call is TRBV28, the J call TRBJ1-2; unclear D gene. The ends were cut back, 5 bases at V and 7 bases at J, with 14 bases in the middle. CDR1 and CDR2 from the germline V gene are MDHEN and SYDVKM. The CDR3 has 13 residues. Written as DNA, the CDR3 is TGTGCCAGCAGTCAGGTGGGCTGGGTTGGCTACACCTTC. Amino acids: CASSQVGWVGYTF.

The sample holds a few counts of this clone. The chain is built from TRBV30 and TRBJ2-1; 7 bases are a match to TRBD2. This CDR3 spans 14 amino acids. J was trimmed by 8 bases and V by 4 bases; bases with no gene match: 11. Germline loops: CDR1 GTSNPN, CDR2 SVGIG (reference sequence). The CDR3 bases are TGTGCCTGGAATGTGGGAGGGCCTGTCGATGAGCAGTTCTTC. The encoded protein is CAWNVGGPVDEQFF. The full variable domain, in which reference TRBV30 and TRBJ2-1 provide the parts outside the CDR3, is SQTIHQWPATLVQPVGSPLSLECTVEGTSNPNLYWYRQAAGRGLQLLFYSVGIGQISSEVPQNLSASRPQDRQFILSSKKLLLSDSGFYLCAWNVGGPVDEQFFGPGTRLTVL.

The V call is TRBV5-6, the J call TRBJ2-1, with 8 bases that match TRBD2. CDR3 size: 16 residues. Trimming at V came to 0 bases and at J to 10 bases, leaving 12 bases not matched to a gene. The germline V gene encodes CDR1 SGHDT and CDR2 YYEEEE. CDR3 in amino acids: CASSLEDSGAGEEQFF. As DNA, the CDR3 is TGTGCCAGCAGCTTGGAGGATAGCGGGGCTGGGGAGGAGCAGTTCTTC. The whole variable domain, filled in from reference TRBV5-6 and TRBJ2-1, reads DAGVTQSPTHLIKTRGQQVTLRCSPKSGHDTVSWYQQALGQGPQFIFQYYEEEERQRGNFPDRFSGHQFPNYSSELNVNALLLGDSALYLCASSLEDSGAGEEQFFGPGTRLTVL.

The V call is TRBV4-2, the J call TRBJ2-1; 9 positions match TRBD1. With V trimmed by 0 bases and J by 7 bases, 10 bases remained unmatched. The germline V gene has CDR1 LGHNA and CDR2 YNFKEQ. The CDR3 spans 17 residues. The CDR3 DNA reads TGTGCCAGCAGCCAAGATCCTCCCGGGACAGGGAAGAATGAGCAGTTCTTC. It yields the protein CASSQDPPGTGKNEQFF.

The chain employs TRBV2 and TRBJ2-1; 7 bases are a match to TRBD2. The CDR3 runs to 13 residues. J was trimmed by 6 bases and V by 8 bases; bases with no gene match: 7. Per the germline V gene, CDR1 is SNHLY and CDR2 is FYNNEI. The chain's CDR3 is CASGPTSSNEQFF. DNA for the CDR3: TGTGCCAGCGGGCCGACTAGCAGCAATGAGCAGTTCTTC.

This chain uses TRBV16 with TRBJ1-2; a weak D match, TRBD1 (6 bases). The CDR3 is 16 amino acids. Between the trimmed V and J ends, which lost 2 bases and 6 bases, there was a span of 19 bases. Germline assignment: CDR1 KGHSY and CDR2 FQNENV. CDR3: CASSQVGGAPWNGYTF. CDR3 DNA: TGTGCCAGCAGCCAAGTAGGGGGGGCCCCTTGGAATGGCTACACCTTC. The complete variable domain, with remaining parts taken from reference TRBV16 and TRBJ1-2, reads GEEVAQTPKHLVRGEGQKAKLYCAPIKGHSYVFWYQQVLKNEFKFLISFQNENVFDETGMPKERFSAKCLPNSPCSLEIQATKLEDSAVYFCASSQVGGAPWNGYTFGSGTRLTVV.

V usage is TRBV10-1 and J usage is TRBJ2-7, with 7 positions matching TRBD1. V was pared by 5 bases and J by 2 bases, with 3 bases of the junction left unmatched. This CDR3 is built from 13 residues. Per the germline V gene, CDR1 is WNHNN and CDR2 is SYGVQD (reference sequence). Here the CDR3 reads CASSLTGTYEQYF. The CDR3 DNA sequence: TGCGCCAGCAGTTTGACAGGGACCTACGAGCAGTACTTC.

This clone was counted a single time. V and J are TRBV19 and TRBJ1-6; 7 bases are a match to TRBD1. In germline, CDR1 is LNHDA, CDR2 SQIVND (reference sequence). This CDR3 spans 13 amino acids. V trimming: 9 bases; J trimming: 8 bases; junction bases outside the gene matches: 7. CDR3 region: CASQTGIDSPLHF. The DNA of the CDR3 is TGTGCCAGCCAGACAGGGATCGATTCACCCCTCCACTTT.

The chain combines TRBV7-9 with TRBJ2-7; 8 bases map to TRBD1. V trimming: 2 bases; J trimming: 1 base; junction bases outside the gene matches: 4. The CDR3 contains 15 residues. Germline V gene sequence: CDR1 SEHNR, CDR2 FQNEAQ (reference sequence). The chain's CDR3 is CASSLSRDRSYEQYF. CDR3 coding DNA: TGTGCCAGCAGCTTAAGTCGGGACAGGTCCTACGAGCAGTACTTC.

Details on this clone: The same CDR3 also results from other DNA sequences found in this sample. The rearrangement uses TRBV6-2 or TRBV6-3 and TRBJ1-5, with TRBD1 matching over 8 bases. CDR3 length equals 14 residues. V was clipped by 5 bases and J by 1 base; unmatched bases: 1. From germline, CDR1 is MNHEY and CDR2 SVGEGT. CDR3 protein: CASSRTGSNQPQHF. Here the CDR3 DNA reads TGTGCCAGCAGTCGGACAGGGAGCAATCAGCCCCAGCATTTT.

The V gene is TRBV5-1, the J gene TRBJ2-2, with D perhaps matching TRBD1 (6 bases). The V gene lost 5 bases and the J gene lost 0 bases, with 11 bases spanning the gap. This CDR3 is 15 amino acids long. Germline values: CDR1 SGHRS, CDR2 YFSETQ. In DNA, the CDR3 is TGCGCCAGCAGGACAGGAGCCTCGAACACCGGGGAGCTGTTTTTT. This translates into CASRTGASNTGELFF.

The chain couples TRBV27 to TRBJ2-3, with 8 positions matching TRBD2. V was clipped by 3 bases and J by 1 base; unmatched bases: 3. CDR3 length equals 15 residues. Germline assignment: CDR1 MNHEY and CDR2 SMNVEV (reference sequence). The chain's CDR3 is CASSFTSGGTDTQYF. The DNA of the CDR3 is TGTGCCAGCAGTTTTACTAGCGGCGGCACAGATACGCAGTATTTT.

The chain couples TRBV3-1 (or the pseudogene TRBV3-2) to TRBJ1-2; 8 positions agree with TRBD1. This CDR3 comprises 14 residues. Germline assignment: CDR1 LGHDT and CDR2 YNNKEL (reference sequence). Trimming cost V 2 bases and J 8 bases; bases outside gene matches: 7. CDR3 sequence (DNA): TGTGCCAGCAGCCAACCAGGACAGGGATTAGGCTACACCTTC. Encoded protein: CASSQPGQGLGYTF.